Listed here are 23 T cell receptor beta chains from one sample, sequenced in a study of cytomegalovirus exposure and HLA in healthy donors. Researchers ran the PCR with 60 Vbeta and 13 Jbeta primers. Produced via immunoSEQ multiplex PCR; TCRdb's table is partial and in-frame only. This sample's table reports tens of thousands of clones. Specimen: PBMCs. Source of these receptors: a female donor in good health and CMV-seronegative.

CDR3: CASSFTANYGYTF. The CDR3 DNA sequence: TGTGCCAGCAGTTTCACTGCCAATTATGGCTACACCTTC. V usage is TRBV27 and J usage is TRBJ1-2; no reliable D call. The CDR3 loop spans 13 amino acids. Germline V CDR1 and CDR2: MNHEY, SMNVEV (reference sequence). Trimming stripped 3 bases from V and 5 bases from J, with 10 bases between.

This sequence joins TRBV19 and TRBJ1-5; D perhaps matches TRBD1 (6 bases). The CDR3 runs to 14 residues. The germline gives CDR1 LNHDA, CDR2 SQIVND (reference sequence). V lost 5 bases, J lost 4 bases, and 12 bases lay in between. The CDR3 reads CASSPTQGNQPQHF. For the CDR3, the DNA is TGTGCCAGTAGTCCGACACAGGGAAATCAGCCCCAGCATTTT.

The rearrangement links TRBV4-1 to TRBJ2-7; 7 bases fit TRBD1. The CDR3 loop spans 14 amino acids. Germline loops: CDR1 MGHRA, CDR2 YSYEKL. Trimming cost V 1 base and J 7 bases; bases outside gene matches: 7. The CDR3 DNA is TGCGCCAGCAGCCAAGGGGACAGTTTCCTAGAGCAGTACTTC. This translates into CASSQGDSFLEQYF.

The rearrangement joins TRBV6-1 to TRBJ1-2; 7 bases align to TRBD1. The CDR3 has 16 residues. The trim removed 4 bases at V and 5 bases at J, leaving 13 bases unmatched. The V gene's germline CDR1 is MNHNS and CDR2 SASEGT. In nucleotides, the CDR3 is TGTGCCAGCAGTGCTGCTACAGGGGCCTTGATGTATGGCTACACCTTC. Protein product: CASSAATGALMYGYTF.

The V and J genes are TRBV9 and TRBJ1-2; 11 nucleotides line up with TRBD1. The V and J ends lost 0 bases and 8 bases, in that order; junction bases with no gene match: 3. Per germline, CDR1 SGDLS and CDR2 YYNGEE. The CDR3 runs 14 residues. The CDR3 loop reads CASSVARTGGGYTF. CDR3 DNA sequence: TGTGCCAGCAGCGTAGCTAGGACAGGGGGCGGCTACACCTTC. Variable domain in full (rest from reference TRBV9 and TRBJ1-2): DSGVTQTPKHLITATGQRVTLRCSPRSGDLSVYWYQQSLDQGLQFLIQYYNGEERAKGNILERFSAQQFPDLHSELNLSSLELGDSALYFCASSVARTGGGYTFGSGTRLTVV.

CDR3 amino acids: CASRGTGDYTF. CDR3 nucleotides: TGTGCCAGCAGGGGAACAGGGGATTACACCTTC. The chain joins TRBV7-9 to TRBJ1-2; TRBD1 agrees at 7 bases. Germline V gene sequence: CDR1 SEHNR, CDR2 FQNEAQ (reference sequence). Germline trimming cut 6 bases from V and 11 bases from J; bases unmatched to any gene: 6. The CDR3 extends over 11 amino acids.

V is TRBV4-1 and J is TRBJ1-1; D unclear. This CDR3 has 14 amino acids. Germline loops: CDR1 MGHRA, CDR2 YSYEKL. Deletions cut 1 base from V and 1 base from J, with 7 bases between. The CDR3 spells CASSQAYGNTEAFF. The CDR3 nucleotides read TGCGCCAGCAGCCAAGCATACGGGAACACTGAAGCTTTCTTT.

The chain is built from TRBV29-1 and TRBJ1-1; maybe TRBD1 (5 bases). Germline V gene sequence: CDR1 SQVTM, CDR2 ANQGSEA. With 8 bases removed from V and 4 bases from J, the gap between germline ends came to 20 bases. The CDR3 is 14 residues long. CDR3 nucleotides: TGCAGCCTAACCCTGGGCTTGGGGGGCACTGAAGCTTTCTTT. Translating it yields CSLTLGLGGTEAFF.

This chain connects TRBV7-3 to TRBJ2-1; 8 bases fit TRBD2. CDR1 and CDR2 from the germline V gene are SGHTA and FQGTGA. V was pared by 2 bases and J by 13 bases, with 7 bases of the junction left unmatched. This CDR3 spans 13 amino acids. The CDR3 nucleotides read TGTGCCAGCAGCTTATTCCTTAGCGGGATCCAGTTCTTC. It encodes CASSLFLSGIQFF.

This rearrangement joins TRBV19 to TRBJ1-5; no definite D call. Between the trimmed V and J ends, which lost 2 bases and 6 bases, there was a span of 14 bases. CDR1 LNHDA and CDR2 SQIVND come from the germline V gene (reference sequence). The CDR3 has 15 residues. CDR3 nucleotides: TGTGCCAGTAGTATACCACAGCCGTTGGGTCAGCCCCAGCATTTT. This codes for CASSIPQPLGQPQHF.

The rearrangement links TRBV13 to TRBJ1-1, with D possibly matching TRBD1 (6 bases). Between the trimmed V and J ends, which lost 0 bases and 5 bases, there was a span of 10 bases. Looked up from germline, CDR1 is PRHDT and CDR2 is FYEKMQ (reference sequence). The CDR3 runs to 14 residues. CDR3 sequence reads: CASSLGRGGTEAFF. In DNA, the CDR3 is TGTGCCAGCAGCTTAGGAAGGGGGGGGACTGAAGCTTTCTTT.

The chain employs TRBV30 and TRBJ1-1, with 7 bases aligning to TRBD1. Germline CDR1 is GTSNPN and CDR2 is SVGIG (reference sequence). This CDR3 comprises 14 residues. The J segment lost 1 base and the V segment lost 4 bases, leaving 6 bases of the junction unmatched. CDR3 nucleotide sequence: TGTGCCTGGAAGACGACAGGGTGGAACACTGAAGCTTTCTTT. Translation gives CAWKTTGWNTEAFF.

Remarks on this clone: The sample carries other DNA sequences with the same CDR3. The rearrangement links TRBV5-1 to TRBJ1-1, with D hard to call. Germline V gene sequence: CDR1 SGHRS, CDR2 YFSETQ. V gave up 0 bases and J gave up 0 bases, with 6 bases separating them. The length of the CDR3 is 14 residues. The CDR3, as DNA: TGCGCCAGCAGCTTGGACAGCATGAACACTGAAGCTTTCTTT. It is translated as CASSLDSMNTEAFF.

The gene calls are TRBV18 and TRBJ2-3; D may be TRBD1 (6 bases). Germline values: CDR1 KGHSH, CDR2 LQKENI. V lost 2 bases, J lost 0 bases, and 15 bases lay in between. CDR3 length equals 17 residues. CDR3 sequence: CASSPTFRDTSTDTQYF. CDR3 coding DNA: TGTGCCAGCTCACCAACATTCAGGGACACTAGCACAGATACGCAGTATTTT.

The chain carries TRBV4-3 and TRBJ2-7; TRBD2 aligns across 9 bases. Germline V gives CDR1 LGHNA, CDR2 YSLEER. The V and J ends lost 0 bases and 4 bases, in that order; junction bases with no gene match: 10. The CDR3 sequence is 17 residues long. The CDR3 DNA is TGCGCCAGCAGCCAAGAGAGTCCTAAGCGGGGGGCGTACGAGCAGTACTTC. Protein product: CASSQESPKRGAYEQYF.

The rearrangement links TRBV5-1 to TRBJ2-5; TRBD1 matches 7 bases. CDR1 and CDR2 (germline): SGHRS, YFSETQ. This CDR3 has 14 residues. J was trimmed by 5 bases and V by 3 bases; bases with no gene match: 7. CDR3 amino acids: CASSSDRAGETQYF. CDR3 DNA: TGCGCCAGCAGCTCCGACAGGGCCGGGGAGACCCAGTACTTC.

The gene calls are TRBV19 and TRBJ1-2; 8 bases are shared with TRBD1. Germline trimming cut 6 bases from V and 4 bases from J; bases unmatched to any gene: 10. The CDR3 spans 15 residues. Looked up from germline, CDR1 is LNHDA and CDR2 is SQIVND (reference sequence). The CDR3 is CASSPPGQAFYGYTF. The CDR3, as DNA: TGTGCCAGTAGCCCACCGGGACAGGCTTTCTATGGCTACACCTTC.

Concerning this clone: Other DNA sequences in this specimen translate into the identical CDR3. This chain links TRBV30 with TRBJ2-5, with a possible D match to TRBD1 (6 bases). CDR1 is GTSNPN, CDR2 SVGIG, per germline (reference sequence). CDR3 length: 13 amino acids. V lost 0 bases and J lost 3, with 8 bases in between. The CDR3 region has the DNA TGTGCCTGGAGTGTATCAGGGGAAGAGACCCAGTACTTC. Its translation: CAWSVSGEETQYF.

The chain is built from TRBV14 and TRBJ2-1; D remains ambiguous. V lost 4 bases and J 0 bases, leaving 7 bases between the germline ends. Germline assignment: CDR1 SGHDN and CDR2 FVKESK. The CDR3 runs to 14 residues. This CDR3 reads CASSPMSSYNEQFF. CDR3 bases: TGTGCCAGCAGCCCCATGAGCTCCTACAATGAGCAGTTCTTC.

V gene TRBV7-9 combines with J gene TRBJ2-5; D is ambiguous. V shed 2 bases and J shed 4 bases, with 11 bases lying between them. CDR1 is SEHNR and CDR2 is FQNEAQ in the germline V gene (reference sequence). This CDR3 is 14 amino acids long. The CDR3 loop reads CASSLSGVAETQYF. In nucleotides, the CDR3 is TGTGCCAGCAGCTTAAGTGGAGTCGCAGAGACCCAGTACTTC.

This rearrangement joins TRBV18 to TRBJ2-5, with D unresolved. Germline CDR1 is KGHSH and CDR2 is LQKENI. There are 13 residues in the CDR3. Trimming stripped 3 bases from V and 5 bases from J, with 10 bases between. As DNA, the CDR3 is TGTGCCAGCTCACCTTGGAGTTCCGAGACCCAGTACTTC. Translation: CASSPWSSETQYF.

In nucleotides, the CDR3 is TGTGCCAGCAGAACCGGGACAGGGGGATGGGTAGCTTTCTTT. It specifies CASRTGTGGWVAFF. The rearrangement links TRBV6-1 to TRBJ1-1; 11 positions match TRBD1. The CDR3 is made up of 14 amino acids. V shed 6 bases, J shed 10 bases, and the junction held 10 bases outside the gene matches. CDR1 and CDR2 (germline): MNHNS, SASEGT.

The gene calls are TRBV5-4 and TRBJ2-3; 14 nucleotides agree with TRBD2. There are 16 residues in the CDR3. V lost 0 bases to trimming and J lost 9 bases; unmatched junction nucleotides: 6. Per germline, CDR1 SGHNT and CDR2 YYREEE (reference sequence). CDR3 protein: CASSLGGLAGGSTQYF. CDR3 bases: TGTGCCAGCAGCTTGGGAGGACTAGCGGGAGGATCCACGCAGTATTTT. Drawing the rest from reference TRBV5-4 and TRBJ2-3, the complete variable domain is ETGVTQSPTHLIKTRGQQVTLRCSSQSGHNTVSWYQQALGQGPQFIFQYYREEENGRGNFPPRFSGLQFPNYSSELNVNALELDDSALYLCASSLGGLAGGSTQYFGPGTRLTVL.